A single sample is the source of the 8 T cell receptor beta chains below, sequenced in a study of cytomegalovirus exposure and HLA in healthy donors. Researchers ran the PCR with 60 Vbeta and 13 Jbeta primers. Assay used: immunoSEQ multiplex PCR; TCRdb lists only in-frame clones, some missing. The repertoire has around 180,000 clones, approximately 86% of them found once; the top ten carry 1.5% to 2%. Sequenced: PBMCs. Every receptor here comes from a woman under 30 in good health and CMV-seronegative.

The chain links TRBV5-1 to TRBJ1-2; 10 bases align to TRBD1. Germline trimming cut 0 bases from V and 7 bases from J; bases unmatched to any gene: 6. CDR3 length equals 15 residues. CDR1 is SGHRS, CDR2 YFSETQ, per germline. CDR3 residues: CASSLEDRGLSGYTF. The CDR3 nucleotides are TGCGCCAGCAGCTTGGAAGACAGGGGGCTGTCTGGCTACACCTTC.

V and J are TRBV5-1 and TRBJ1-1; the match to TRBD1 covers 9 bases. With V trimmed by 7 bases and J by 1 base, 14 bases remained unmatched. The CDR3 is made up of 17 amino acids. Per the germline V gene, CDR1 is SGHRS and CDR2 is YFSETQ. The CDR3 coding sequence is TGCGCCAGCGCCCTGGGCAACAGGGGGCTTAGGAACACTGAAGCTTTCTTT. It encodes CASALGNRGLRNTEAFF.

The rearrangement joins TRBV21-1 to TRBJ2-7; TRBD2 reflects the table's D call only, with no check against the DNA. TRBV21-1 is a pseudogene locus. This CDR3 region has 15 residues. CDR3 nucleotide sequence: TGTGCCAGCAGCAAAGCGCGAAGAAATTCCTACGAGCAGTACTTC. Its protein is CASSKARRNSYEQYF.

The chain couples TRBV5-4 to TRBJ2-2; 7 bases agree with TRBD1. CDR1 and CDR2 from the germline V gene are SGHNT and YYREEE (reference sequence). The CDR3 contains 13 residues. The trim removed 4 bases at V and 8 bases at J, leaving 5 bases unmatched. In DNA form, the CDR3 reads TGTGCCAGCAGCACCGACAGGGCTGGGGAGCTGTTTTTT. It yields the protein CASSTDRAGELFF.

CDR3 DNA sequence: TGTGCCAGCAGCTTAATTGCGCGTATGCGAAATCAAGAGACCCAGTACTTC. Its protein product is CASSLIARMRNQETQYF. The rearrangement links TRBV7-9 to TRBJ2-5; D not certain. Trimming pared 2 bases from V and 2 bases from J, leaving 18 bases between. CDR1 is SEHNR and CDR2 is FQNEAQ in the germline V gene (reference sequence). This CDR3 is 17 amino acids long.

The CDR3 sequence is CATSWMPGTGGYEQYF. The CDR3 bases are TGTGCCACCAGTTGGATGCCCGGGACAGGGGGCTACGAGCAGTACTTC. The V and J genes are TRBV15 and TRBJ2-7, with TRBD1 identical over 11 bases. The CDR3 length is 16 residues. The V gene end was trimmed by 6 bases and the J gene end by 3 bases; junction bases not matched to a gene: 10. The germline V gene has CDR1 LNHNV and CDR2 YYDKDF (reference sequence).

This chain uses TRBV5-4 with TRBJ2-5, with TRBD1 matching over 8 bases. Germline loops: CDR1 SGHNT, CDR2 YYREEE (reference sequence). V lost 5 bases and J lost 0; bases outside the gene matches: 3. This CDR3 comprises 14 residues. CDR3 residues: CASRRTGNQETQYF. As DNA, the CDR3 is TGTGCCAGCAGGCGGACAGGGAACCAAGAGACCCAGTACTTC.

This chain joins TRBV4-1 and TRBJ2-2; 8 positions match TRBD2. Germline V gene sequence: CDR1 MGHRA, CDR2 YSYEKL. J gave up 3 bases and V 4 bases, and 7 bases lay outside the gene matches. This CDR3 region has 16 residues. CDR3 in DNA: TGCGCCAGCAGCCGATTGGGACTAGGCGACACCGGGGAGCTGTTTTTT. Protein product: CASSRLGLGDTGELFF.